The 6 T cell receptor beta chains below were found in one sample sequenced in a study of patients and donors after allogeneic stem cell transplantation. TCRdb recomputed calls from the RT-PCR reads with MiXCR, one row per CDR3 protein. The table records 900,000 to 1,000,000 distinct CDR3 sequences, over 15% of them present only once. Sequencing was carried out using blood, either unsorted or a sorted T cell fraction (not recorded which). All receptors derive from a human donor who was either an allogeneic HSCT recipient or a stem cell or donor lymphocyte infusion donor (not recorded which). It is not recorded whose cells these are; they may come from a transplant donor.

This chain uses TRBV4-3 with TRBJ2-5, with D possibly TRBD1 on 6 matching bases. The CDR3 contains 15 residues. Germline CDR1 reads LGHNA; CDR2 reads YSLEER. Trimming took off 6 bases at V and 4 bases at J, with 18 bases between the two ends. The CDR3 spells CASSPYYREAETQYF. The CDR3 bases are TGCGCCAGCAGTCCCTACTACAGGGAAGCAGAGACCCAGTACTTC.

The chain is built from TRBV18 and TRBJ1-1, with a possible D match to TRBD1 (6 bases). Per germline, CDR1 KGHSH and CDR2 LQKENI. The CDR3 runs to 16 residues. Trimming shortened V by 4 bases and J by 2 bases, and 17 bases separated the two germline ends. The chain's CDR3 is CASSRSGTQGNTEAFF. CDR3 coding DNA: TGTGCCAGCTCACGTTCCGGGACACAAGGAAACACTGAAGCTTTCTTT. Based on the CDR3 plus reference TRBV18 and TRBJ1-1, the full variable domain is NAGVMQNPRHLVRRRGQEARLRCSPMKGHSHVYWYRQLPEEGLKFMVYLQKENIIDESGMPKERFSAEFPKEGPSILRIQQVVRGDSAAYFCASSRSGTQGNTEAFFGQGTRLTVV.

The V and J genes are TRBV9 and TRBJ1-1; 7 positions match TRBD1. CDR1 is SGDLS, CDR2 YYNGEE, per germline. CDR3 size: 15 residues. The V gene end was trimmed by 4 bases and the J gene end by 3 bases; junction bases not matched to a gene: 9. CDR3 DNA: TGTGCCAGCAGCCCGACAGGGTCTCCGGACACTGAAGCTTTCTTT. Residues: CASSPTGSPDTEAFF.

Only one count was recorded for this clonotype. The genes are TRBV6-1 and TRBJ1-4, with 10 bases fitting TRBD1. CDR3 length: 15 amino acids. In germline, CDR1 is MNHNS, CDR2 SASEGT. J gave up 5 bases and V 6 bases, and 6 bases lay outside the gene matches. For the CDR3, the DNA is TGTGCCAGCAGGAGACAGGGGGCCCAGAATGAAAAACTGTTTTTT. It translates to CASRRQGAQNEKLFF.

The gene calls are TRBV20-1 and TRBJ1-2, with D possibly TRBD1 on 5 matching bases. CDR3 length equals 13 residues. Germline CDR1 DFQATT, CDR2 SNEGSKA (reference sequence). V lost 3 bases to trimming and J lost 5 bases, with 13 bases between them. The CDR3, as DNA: TGCAGTGCTAGCACGAAAAAGGGGTATGGCTACACCTTC. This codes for CSASTKKGYGYTF.

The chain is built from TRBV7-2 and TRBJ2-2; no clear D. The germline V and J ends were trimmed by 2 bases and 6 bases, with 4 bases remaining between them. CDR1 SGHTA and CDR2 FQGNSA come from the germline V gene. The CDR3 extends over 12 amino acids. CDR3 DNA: TGTGCCAGCAGCTTAAACCCCGGGGAGCTGTTTTTT. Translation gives CASSLNPGELFF.